What follows are 19 T cell receptor beta chains derived from one specimen sequenced in a study of T cells after yellow fever vaccination (dated by TCRdb to between 2017 and 2020). Library preparation was by 5' RACE. Sequencing was carried out with an Illumina HiSeq 2500. Using fastp at Q25 and MiXCR, TCRdb reprocessed the public reads and kept productive beta chains. Rows are unified per CDR3 protein, each entry keeping the most common DNA and genes. This sample comprises hundreds of thousands of distinct CDR3 sequences, roughly 9.4% of them detected only once. The ten most abundant clones make up over 15% of the sample. This sample's treatment or condition label indicates: live attenuated yellow fever vaccine strain. Sample: PBMCs, taken on the day of the first yellow fever vaccination. All receptors come from a man younger than 30 who received the YFV17D yellow fever vaccine.

This clonotype has ten or more counts. CDR3 sequence reads: CSVPGQSDPYYGYTF. The CDR3 DNA sequence: TGCAGCGTTCCAGGGCAGTCGGATCCTTACTATGGCTACACCTTC. J is TRBJ1-2 and V is TRBV29-1; weak D call: TRBD1 (5 bases). Deletions cut 5 bases from V and 3 bases from J, with 19 bases between. This CDR3 is 15 amino acids long. The V gene's germline CDR1 is SQVTM and CDR2 ANQGSEA. Drawing the rest from reference TRBV29-1 and TRBJ1-2, the complete variable domain is SAVISQKPSRDICQRGTSLTIQCQVDSQVTMMFWYRQQPGQSLTLIATANQGSEATYESGFVIDKFPISRPNLTFSTLTVSNMSPEDSSIYLCSVPGQSDPYYGYTFGSGTRLTVV.

The chain uses TRBV4-2 and TRBJ2-1; 13 bases fit TRBD2. The germline V gene has CDR1 LGHNA and CDR2 YNFKEQ. The CDR3 covers 17 residues. Germline trimming cut 1 base from V and 8 bases from J; bases unmatched to any gene: 8. CDR3 in amino acids: CASSQGLAGGDWDEQFF. In DNA form, the CDR3 reads TGTGCCAGCAGCCAAGGACTAGCGGGGGGCGACTGGGATGAGCAGTTCTTC.

The chain has TRBV4-1 and TRBJ2-7, with D maybe TRBD2 (6 bases). From germline, CDR1 is MGHRA and CDR2 YSYEKL. This CDR3 contains 14 residues. The V and J ends lost 6 bases and 7 bases respectively, with 19 bases between them. In DNA, the CDR3 is TGCGCCAGCAGTTCTCCCCCCCTGGGGAGGGAGCAGTACTTC. The encoded protein is CASSSPPLGREQYF.

The chain links TRBV6-5 to TRBJ2-3; D tentatively reads TRBD1 or TRBD2 (6 bases each). The CDR3 totals 12 residues. Germline V lookup: CDR1 MNHEY, CDR2 SVGAGI. The ends were cut back, 7 bases at V and 4 bases at J, with 9 bases in the middle. The CDR3 DNA reads TGTGCCAGCAAAGGGGGGCCAGATACGCAGTATTTT. Protein sequence: CASKGGPDTQYF.

This clonotype was found a few times. The rearrangement links TRBV12-3 or TRBV12-4 to TRBJ1-4; unclear D gene. V was trimmed by 6 bases and J by 7 bases, leaving 18 bases between them. The CDR3 totals 15 residues. This chain's CDR3 is CASSPQGSASEKLFF. CDR3 coding DNA: TGTGCCAGCAGCCCCCAAGGGAGCGCGAGTGAAAAACTGTTTTTT.

There are many counts of this clonotype. The genes are TRBV7-8 and TRBJ2-2, with 8 positions matching TRBD2. CDR1 is SGHVS and CDR2 is FQNEAQ in the germline V gene. With V trimmed by 3 bases and J by 0 bases, 6 bases remained unmatched. CDR3 length: 17 amino acids. CDR3 bases: TGTGCCAGCAGCTTTGCGGGGGGTCGTTCGAACACCGGGGAGCTGTTTTTT. Translation gives CASSFAGGRSNTGELFF.

This clonotype was seen a handful of times. The chain has TRBV15 and TRBJ2-1, with D unresolved. The CDR3 loop spans 13 amino acids. In germline, CDR1 is LNHNV, CDR2 YYDKDF (reference sequence). V lost 1 base and J 7 bases, leaving 8 bases between the germline ends. CDR3 DNA sequence: TGTGCCACCAGCAGAGTTTCCCCTAATGAGCAGTTCTTC. This sequence encodes CATSRVSPNEQFF.

This clonotype was observed a few times. The gene calls are TRBV6-1 and TRBJ2-7; D is perhaps TRBD1 (6 bases). Looked up from germline, CDR1 is MNHNS and CDR2 is SASEGT. Trimming took 6 bases from V and 5 from J, leaving 20 bases between them. This CDR3 has 15 amino acids. DNA for the CDR3: TGTGCCAGCAGGGATGGGGGCAGGAACAGTAACGAGCAGTACGTC. This gives the protein CASRDGGRNSNEQYV.

This chain uses TRBV19 with TRBJ1-4; D is unclear. The CDR3 is made up of 12 amino acids. V shed 6 bases and J shed 6 bases, with 8 bases lying between them. In germline, CDR1 is LNHDA, CDR2 SQIVND (reference sequence). The CDR3 sequence is CASRSGDEKLFF. CDR3 DNA: TGTGCCAGTAGATCCGGGGATGAAAAACTGTTTTTT.

This clonotype showed up just a few times. The junction departs from germline at one end; a sequencing error may be responsible. The CDR3 DNA is TGCGCCAGCAGCTTGTGGTCAGGGAGGTCCTTCAATGAGCAGTTCTTC. Encoded protein: CASSLWSGRSFNEQFF. This chain links TRBV5-1 with TRBJ2-1, with D tentatively TRBD2 (6 bases). In germline, CDR1 is SGHRS, CDR2 YFSETQ. The CDR3 covers 16 residues.

This clonotype was picked up a small number of times. The V call is TRBV6-2 or TRBV6-3, the J call TRBJ2-1; 8 bases line up with TRBD2. Trimming took 7 bases from V and 3 from J; bases not matched to a gene: 5. Germline CDR1 and CDR2: MNHEY and SVGEGT. CDR3 length equals 14 residues. The CDR3 DNA follows: TGTGCCAGCACCGGACTAGCCCTCTACAATGAGCAGTTCTTC. This codes for CASTGLALYNEQFF.

This clonotype was seen more than once but under ten times. The chain employs TRBV11-2 and TRBJ2-1; D unclear. Per germline, CDR1 SGHAT and CDR2 FQNNGV. The CDR3 sequence is 14 residues long. Trimming left V 5 bases short and J 8 bases short, with 16 bases between. The CDR3 nucleotides are TGTGCCAGCAGCCGCCTGGTCAACCCCGATGAGCAGTTCTTC. Translating gives CASSRLVNPDEQFF.

This clonotype was counted ten times or more. The chain is built from TRBV12-3 or TRBV12-4 and TRBJ2-1, with 11 bases identical to TRBD2. V was pared by 4 bases and J by 3 bases, with 2 bases of the junction left unmatched. The CDR3 runs to 15 residues. The CDR3 sequence is CASSSSGGFYNEQFF. The CDR3 bases are TGTGCCAGCAGTTCTAGCGGGGGGTTCTACAATGAGCAGTTCTTC.

The chain is built from TRBV4-3 and TRBJ1-5; 7 positions match TRBD1. Germline assignment: CDR1 LGHNA and CDR2 YSLEER. The CDR3 runs 20 residues. J was trimmed by 0 bases and V by 1 base; bases with no gene match: 15. CDR3 sequence (DNA): TGCGCCAGCAGCCAAGTGATAGTACCGGGACAGCCATATAGCAATCAGCCCCAGCATTTT. Translated: CASSQVIVPGQPYSNQPQHF.

The chain has TRBV7-2 and TRBJ2-7, with 12 bases aligning to TRBD2. Germline V lookup: CDR1 SGHTA, CDR2 FQGNSA. J lost 9 bases, V lost 4 bases, and 10 bases had no gene match. The CDR3 sequence is 15 residues long. The CDR3 sequence is CASSSRLAGEVGQYF. The CDR3 DNA reads as TGTGCCAGCAGCTCCCGACTAGCGGGGGAGGTTGGGCAGTACTTC.

This clonotype was picked up many times. The chain is built from TRBV7-6 and TRBJ2-5; D is uncertain. Germline CDR1 SGHVS, CDR2 FNYEAQ. The CDR3 consists of 13 residues. V was pared by 1 base and J by 4 bases, with 7 bases between. CDR3 coding DNA: TGTGCCAGCAGCTTAGGACCAAGAGAGACCCAGTACTTC. Its protein product is CASSLGPRETQYF. Supplemented by reference TRBV7-6 and TRBJ2-5, the full variable domain reads GAGVSQSPRYKVTKRGQDVALRCDPISGHVSLYWYRQALGQGPEFLTYFNYEAQQDKSGLPNDRFSAERPEGSISTLTIQRTEQRDSAMYRCASSLGPRETQYFGPGTRLLVL.

The chain couples TRBV27 to TRBJ1-2; D gene ambiguous. V was cut by 0 bases and J by 4 bases, with 12 bases left in between. Germline lookup yields CDR1 MNHEY and CDR2 SMNVEV (reference sequence). This CDR3 contains 15 residues. The DNA for the CDR3 is TGTGCCAGCAGTTTATCGTCCCCCGGGAGCTATGGCTACACCTTC. Translating it yields CASSLSSPGSYGYTF.

This clonotype was observed many times. The genes are TRBV7-2 and TRBJ2-3; D remains unclear. This CDR3 contains 11 residues. CDR1 is SGHTA, CDR2 FQGNSA, per germline. V lost 4 bases to trimming and J lost 8 bases, with 7 bases between them. The CDR3 here is CASSSVSTQYF. CDR3 sequence (DNA): TGTGCCAGCAGCTCGGTTAGTACGCAGTATTTT.

J is TRBJ1-4 and V is TRBV20-1; 11 nucleotides agree with TRBD1. There are 12 residues in the CDR3. J was trimmed by 7 bases and V by 6 bases; bases with no gene match: 1. Germline CDR1 reads DFQATT; CDR2 reads SNEGSKA (reference sequence). CDR3 amino acids: CSAGTGGEKLFF. CDR3 sequence (DNA): TGCAGTGCCGGGACAGGGGGTGAAAAACTGTTTTTT.